The 29 T cell receptor beta chains presented below share a single source sample, sequenced in a study of blood T cell repertoires in COVID-19. Profiled with immunoSEQ multiplex PCR; TCRdb holds only in-frame clones, not every one. This sample carries some 56,000 clones, 65% to 90% of them seen once, and the ten largest clones take approximately 30%. Material for sequencing was peripheral blood. These receptors came from an elderly woman with active or convalescent COVID-19.

The genes are TRBV29-1 and TRBJ1-1; D is possibly TRBD1 (6 bases). The CDR3 consists of 13 residues. The V end was cut by 6 bases, the J end by 0 bases, with 11 bases between. The germline V gene encodes CDR1 SQVTM and CDR2 ANQGSEA. The CDR3 reads CSVQGQLNTEAFF. CDR3 nucleotides: TGCAGCGTGCAAGGACAGTTGAACACTGAAGCTTTCTTT.

The J gene is TRBJ1-1, the V gene TRBV12-3 or TRBV12-4; D remains unclear. V shed 6 bases and J shed 3 bases, with 5 bases lying between them. The CDR3 loop spans 11 amino acids. CDR3 DNA sequence: TGTGCCAGCAGGAGTTACACTGAAGCTTTCTTT. Translating it yields CASRSYTEAFF.

This clone was seen a single time. DNA for the CDR3: TGTGCCAGCAGCCAAGCAGGGCTGAACACTGAAGCTTTCTTT. It yields the protein CASSQAGLNTEAFF. The rearrangement uses TRBV3-1 (or the pseudogene TRBV3-2) and TRBJ1-1; tentative D call: TRBD1 (5 bases). CDR1 and CDR2 (germline): LGHDT, YNNKEL (reference sequence). This CDR3 comprises 14 residues. Trimming took 1 base from V and 0 from J, leaving 6 bases between them.

The rearrangement joins TRBV28 to TRBJ1-1; D ambiguous. Germline V lookup: CDR1 MDHEN, CDR2 SYDVKM. The CDR3 totals 14 residues. With 3 bases removed from V and 3 bases from J, the gap between germline ends came to 11 bases. The CDR3 coding sequence is TGTGCCAGCAGTTTCTCGGGAGGTGACACTGAAGCTTTCTTT. As protein: CASSFSGGDTEAFF.

This clone was observed once. This rearrangement joins TRBV19 to TRBJ1-2; no clear D. This CDR3 comprises 12 residues. The germline CDR1 and CDR2 sequences are LNHDA and SQIVND (reference sequence). V dropped 3 bases and J dropped 2 bases, with 4 bases sitting between them. The DNA of the CDR3 is TGTGCCAGTAGTATCGCGAACTATGGCTACACCTTC. Its protein product is CASSIANYGYTF.

The chain is built from TRBV18 and TRBJ2-5, with 7 positions matching TRBD1. This CDR3 comprises 15 residues. The V segment lost 3 bases and the J segment 5 bases; nucleotides outside the gene matches: 9. Germline lookup yields CDR1 KGHSH and CDR2 LQKENI. DNA for the CDR3: TGTGCCAGCTCACCTCGCCTGACAGGGCGGGAGACCCAGTACTTC. Amino acids: CASSPRLTGRETQYF. Based on the CDR3 plus reference TRBV18 and TRBJ2-5, the full variable domain is NAGVMQNPRHLVRRRGQEARLRCSPMKGHSHVYWYRQLPEEGLKFMVYLQKENIIDESGMPKERFSAEFPKEGPSILRIQQVVRGDSAAYFCASSPRLTGRETQYFGPGTRLLVL.

This clone showed up just a few times. The chain employs TRBV10-2 and TRBJ2-3; TRBD1 aligns across 8 bases. This CDR3 comprises 15 residues. V lost 3 bases to trimming and J lost 4 bases; unmatched junction nucleotides: 6. CDR1 is WSHSY, CDR2 SAAADI, per germline. The CDR3: CASSDRTGPSDTQYF. CDR3 bases: TGCGCCAGCAGTGATCGGACAGGGCCTTCAGATACGCAGTATTTT.

The chain recombines TRBV7-9 with TRBJ2-3; TRBD1 is a possible D gene (6 bases). Deletions cut 8 bases from V and 1 base from J, with 10 bases between. The CDR3 length is 13 residues. Germline CDR1 SEHNR, CDR2 FQNEAQ (reference sequence). The CDR3 coding sequence is TGTGCCAGCTCAGGGGCTCGCACAGATACGCAGTATTTT. Amino acid sequence: CASSGARTDTQYF.

This clone appeared a few times. CDR3 in amino acids: CASNDRAPGDEQFF. The CDR3 coding sequence is TGCGCCAGCAACGACAGGGCCCCGGGGGATGAGCAGTTCTTC. The chain couples TRBV10-2 to TRBJ2-1; possibly TRBD1 for D (7 bases). CDR3 length: 14 amino acids. The germline CDR1 and CDR2 sequences are WSHSY and SAAADI. Trimming cost V 7 bases and J 8 bases, with 18 bases left between them.

The chain couples TRBV19 to TRBJ1-1; 7 bases agree with TRBD1. The V and J ends lost 8 bases and 4 bases, in that order; junction bases with no gene match: 10. The V gene's germline CDR1 is LNHDA and CDR2 SQIVND (reference sequence). This CDR3 is built from 14 residues. The CDR3 bases are TGTGCCAGTTTCCAACAGGGGTTTGCCACTGAAGCTTTCTTT. This sequence encodes CASFQQGFATEAFF.

This chain uses TRBV7-8 with TRBJ2-5, with 9 bases aligning to TRBD1. V lost 7 bases, J lost 4 bases, and 13 bases stayed unmatched. CDR1 SGHVS and CDR2 FQNEAQ come from the germline V gene. The CDR3 sequence is 16 residues long. The chain's CDR3 is CASKFWTGAFGETQYF. The CDR3 DNA reads as TGTGCCAGCAAGTTCTGGACAGGGGCCTTCGGAGAGACCCAGTACTTC.

The V call is TRBV7-6, the J call TRBJ1-2; D is ambiguous. Germline loops: CDR1 SGHVS, CDR2 FNYEAQ. The CDR3 sequence is 13 residues long. The V end lost 1 base, the J end lost 6 bases, and 9 bases lay between the germline ends. CDR3 bases: TGTGCCAGCAGCTTAGAATCGGGGAATGGCTACACCTTC. Translation gives CASSLESGNGYTF.

The V gene is TRBV4-1, the J gene TRBJ1-1, with D tentatively TRBD1 (5 bases). The CDR3 runs to 15 residues. The germline V gene has CDR1 MGHRA and CDR2 YSYEKL. V lost 0 bases to trimming and J lost 4 bases, with 12 bases between them. CDR3 in DNA: TGCGCCAGCAGCCAAGATCAACGGGGGACCACTGAAGCTTTCTTT. Protein sequence: CASSQDQRGTTEAFF.

The chain links TRBV4-3 to TRBJ2-7, with 10 bases fitting TRBD1. There are 16 residues in the CDR3. J was trimmed by 6 bases and V by 4 bases; bases with no gene match: 12. Germline CDR1 and CDR2: LGHNA and YSLEER. CDR3 nucleotide sequence: TGCGCCAGCAGCCGGGGGACGACAGGGGGCGCGGCCGAGCAGTACTTC. Residues: CASSRGTTGGAAEQYF.

The J gene is TRBJ1-1, the V gene TRBV29-1; TRBD1 agrees at 7 bases. V was pared by 4 bases and J by 7 bases, with 6 bases of the junction left unmatched. The CDR3 totals 12 residues. Germline V gene lookup returns CDR1 SQVTM and CDR2 ANQGSEA. The CDR3 is CSVVQGYNEAFF. The CDR3 region has the DNA TGCAGCGTTGTACAGGGGTATAATGAAGCTTTCTTT.

This clone is a singleton in its sample. The chain is built from TRBV7-2 and TRBJ2-1, with 7 bases fitting TRBD1. CDR1 is SGHTA, CDR2 FQGNSA, per germline. This CDR3 has 16 amino acids. V lost 5 bases, J lost 0 bases, and 7 bases stayed unmatched. CDR3 bases: TGTGCCAGCAGCGAAAGAGGGGGCCCCTCCTACAATGAGCAGTTCTTC. The encoded protein is CASSERGGPSYNEQFF.

J is TRBJ1-2 and V is TRBV18; the D is unclear. CDR1 and CDR2 from the germline V gene are KGHSH and LQKENI. This CDR3 has 13 amino acids. The V end lost 3 bases, the J end lost 2 bases, and 7 bases lay between the germline ends. Written as DNA, the CDR3 is TGTGCCAGCTCACCCGACAAGAACTATGGCTACACCTTC. Translation gives CASSPDKNYGYTF.

This sequence joins TRBV28 and TRBJ2-3, with 15 bases matching TRBD2. CDR3 length: 17 residues. Germline loops: CDR1 MDHEN, CDR2 SYDVKM. J lost 7 bases, V lost 1 base, and 6 bases had no gene match. The DNA for the CDR3 is TGTGCCAGCAGTTTATCTGGGACTAGCGGGGGGTGGTATACGCAGTATTTT. Translation: CASSLSGTSGGWYTQYF.

This clone was observed a handful of times. The CDR3 loop is CASSLNPQGSGNTIYF. In DNA, the CDR3 is TGTGCCAGCTCACTGAACCCACAGGGCTCTGGAAACACCATATATTTT. The chain recombines TRBV18 with TRBJ1-3, with D maybe TRBD1 (6 bases). CDR3 size: 16 residues. Germline V lookup: CDR1 KGHSH, CDR2 LQKENI. Deletions cut 4 bases from V and 0 bases from J, with 13 bases between.

The chain carries TRBV5-6 and TRBJ1-5, with a weak D call TRBD1 (6 bases). This CDR3 has 17 amino acids. Trimming removed 0 bases at V and 6 bases at J, with 19 bases between. Looked up from germline, CDR1 is SGHDT and CDR2 is YYEEEE. Here the CDR3 reads CASSLGADSRLSQPQHF. CDR3 nucleotides: TGTGCCAGCAGCTTGGGGGCGGACAGTCGTCTCAGTCAGCCCCAGCATTTT.

The gene calls are TRBV29-1 and TRBJ2-6; D might be TRBD1 (9 bases). Germline CDR1 is SQVTM and CDR2 is ANQGSEA. Trimming left V 6 bases short and J 1 base short, with 22 bases between. The CDR3 is 18 amino acids. DNA for the CDR3: TGCAGCGTCGATAGCGGGACAGGGAGTTTTTCTGGGGCCAACGTCCTGACTTTC. This sequence encodes CSVDSGTGSFSGANVLTF.

This chain uses TRBV9 with TRBJ2-5; 11 bases are a match to TRBD1. Germline-derived CDR1 and CDR2 are SGDLS and YYNGEE. This CDR3 is 17 amino acids long. Germline trimming cut 4 bases from V and 5 bases from J; bases unmatched to any gene: 13. The CDR3 region has the DNA TGTGCCAGCAGCCGGACAGGGGGCGAGCTCCAGGCGGAGACCCAGTACTTC. Its protein product is CASSRTGGELQAETQYF.

This chain connects TRBV7-2 to TRBJ2-5; 8 bases are a match to TRBD2. The CDR3 contains 15 residues. Trimming removed 6 bases from V and 3 bases from J; junction bases left unmatched: 9. From germline, CDR1 is SGHTA and CDR2 FQGNSA. The DNA of the CDR3 is TGTGCCAGCAGTGTAGCGGGGAGCATTAAAGAGACCCAGTACTTC. Amino acids: CASSVAGSIKETQYF.

The chain carries TRBV10-3 and TRBJ1-1; 10 nucleotides match TRBD1. The V segment lost 7 bases and the J segment 4 bases; nucleotides outside the gene matches: 6. The germline V gene has CDR1 ENHRY and CDR2 SYGVKD. The CDR3 is 14 amino acids. For the CDR3, the DNA is TGTGCCATCAAACGACAGGGGGCGAGCACTGAAGCTTTCTTT. Its translation is CAIKRQGASTEAFF.

The chain couples TRBV19 to TRBJ1-1; no clear D. The V end was cut by 7 bases, the J end by 3 bases, with 12 bases between. The CDR3 covers 13 residues. Per germline, CDR1 LNHDA and CDR2 SQIVND (reference sequence). CDR3: CASNGVRYTEAFF. The CDR3, as DNA: TGTGCCAGTAACGGGGTTAGGTACACTGAAGCTTTCTTT.

This rearrangement joins TRBV4-2 to TRBJ1-4; 7 nucleotides line up with TRBD1. Germline-derived CDR1 and CDR2 are LGHNA and YNFKEQ. The J segment lost 7 bases and the V segment lost 4 bases, leaving 9 bases of the junction unmatched. There are 15 residues in the CDR3. For the CDR3, the DNA is TGTGCCAGCAGCCGAGACGGGACAGCCCTTGAAAAACTGTTTTTT. It is translated as CASSRDGTALEKLFF.

This clone was seen a few times. The chain is built from TRBV10-3 and TRBJ1-5; a possible D gene is TRBD1 (6 bases). The CDR3 extends over 16 amino acids. V gave up 3 bases and J gave up 4 bases, with 16 bases separating them. The germline gives CDR1 ENHRY, CDR2 SYGVKD. In DNA, the CDR3 is TGTGCCATCAGTGACCCGACAGGCGGAGTAAATCAGCCCCAGCATTTT. The encoded protein is CAISDPTGGVNQPQHF.

The rearrangement uses TRBV15 and TRBJ2-2; no clear D gene. Between the trimmed V and J ends, which lost 5 bases and 5 bases, there was a span of 15 bases. This CDR3 region has 15 residues. The V gene's germline CDR1 is LNHNV and CDR2 YYDKDF (reference sequence). In DNA, the CDR3 is TGTGCCACCAGCGACTGGCCGCTGAGGACCGGGGAGCTGTTTTTT. This encodes CATSDWPLRTGELFF.

This sequence joins TRBV18 and TRBJ2-5; TRBD2 might be the D (6 bases). CDR3 length: 14 residues. Trimming removed 0 bases at V and 3 bases at J, with 8 bases between. From germline, CDR1 is KGHSH and CDR2 LQKENI. CDR3 in DNA: TGTGCCAGCTCACCACCGCCGGGGGAAGAGACCCAGTACTTC. Protein product: CASSPPPGEETQYF.